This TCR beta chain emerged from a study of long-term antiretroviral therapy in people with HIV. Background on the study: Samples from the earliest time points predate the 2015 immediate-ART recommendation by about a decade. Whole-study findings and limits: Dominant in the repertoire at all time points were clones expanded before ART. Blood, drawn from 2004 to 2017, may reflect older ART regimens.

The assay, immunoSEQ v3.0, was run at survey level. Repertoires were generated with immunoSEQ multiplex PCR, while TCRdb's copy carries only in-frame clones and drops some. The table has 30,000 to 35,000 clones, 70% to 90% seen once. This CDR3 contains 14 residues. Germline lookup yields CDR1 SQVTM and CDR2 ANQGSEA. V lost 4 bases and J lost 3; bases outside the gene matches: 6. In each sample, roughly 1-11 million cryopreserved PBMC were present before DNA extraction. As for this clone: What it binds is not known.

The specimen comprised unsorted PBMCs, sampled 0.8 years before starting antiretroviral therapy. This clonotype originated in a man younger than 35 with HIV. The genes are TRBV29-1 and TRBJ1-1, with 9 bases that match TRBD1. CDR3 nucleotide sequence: TGCAGCGTTGGAGGGGACAGGGCATACACTGAAGCTTTCTTT. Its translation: CSVGGDRAYTEAFF. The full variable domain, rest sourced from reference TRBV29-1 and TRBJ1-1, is SAVISQKPSRDICQRGTSLTIQCQVDSQVTMMFWYRQQPGQSLTLIATANQGSEATYESGFVIDKFPISRPNLTFSTLTVSNMSPEDSSIYLCSVGGDRAYTEAFFGQGTRLTVV.